This note documents a single T cell receptor beta chain sequence. Its cognate antigen is unknown. The entry originates in a study of T-cell memory formation after mild COVID-19. General study points: Later expanders leaned CD4+, whereas day 15 to 85 contracting clones were balanced CD4/CD8. Contracting CD8+ clones were enriched in EMRA, CD4+ mainly in CM and EM.

TCRdb analysed the 5' RACE reads with MiXCR anew, one entry per CDR3 protein. The sample consists of around 200,000 distinct CDR3 sequences, about 27% of them appearing once. CDR1 is SQVTM and CDR2 is ANQGSEA in the germline V gene. The junction had 11 bases not matched to a gene; V was cut back by 0 bases and J by 7 bases. The CDR3 length is 16 residues. The chain uses TRBV29-1 and TRBJ2-2, with 7 positions matching TRBD1. Specimen: PBMCs or a T cell subset sorted from them (not recorded which). This receptor was identified in an adult woman who had mild COVID-19 (a few samples of this study predate the infection). Cell type and time point are not known. The CDR3 region is CSVEDSYRGHGGELFF. The CDR3 bases are TGCAGCGTTGAAGATAGTTATAGGGGGCATGGCGGGGAGCTGTTTTTT.